One and the same sample provided the 28 T cell receptor beta chains below, sequenced in a study of blood T cell repertoires in COVID-19. Only in-frame clones appear in the TCRdb table, and some are missing; sequencing was by immunoSEQ multiplex PCR. The table includes about 360,000 clones, over 75% detected once. The sample comprised PBMCs or T cells enriched from blood (not recorded which). The receptors stem from a woman in her thirties or forties with acute COVID-19.

The rearrangement uses TRBV9 and TRBJ2-2; a weak D match, TRBD1 (7 bases). Germline loops: CDR1 SGDLS, CDR2 YYNGEE. With 1 base removed from V and 8 bases from J, the gap between germline ends came to 15 bases. The CDR3 sequence is 15 residues long. CDR3 DNA: TGTGCCAGCAGCGTACAAAGACAGGGACTGGGGGAGCTGTTTTTT. Translation gives CASSVQRQGLGELFF.

This clone was seen just once. V is TRBV30 and J is TRBJ1-2, with 9 bases fitting TRBD1. The CDR3 is 14 amino acids. V gave up 2 bases and J gave up 3 bases; unmatched junction bases: 4. Germline CDR1 and CDR2: GTSNPN and SVGIG (reference sequence). The CDR3 bases are TGTGCCTGGAGTCCCGGGACAGGGTACTATGGCTACACCTTC. Encoded protein: CAWSPGTGYYGYTF. The full variable domain, rest sourced from reference TRBV30 and TRBJ1-2, is SQTIHQWPATLVQPVGSPLSLECTVEGTSNPNLYWYRQAAGRGLQLLFYSVGIGQISSEVPQNLSASRPQDRQFILSSKKLLLSDSGFYLCAWSPGTGYYGYTFGSGTRLTVV.

The CDR3 DNA is TGCGCCAGCAGCCGGGCCCAAGGACTCTCTGAAGCTTTCTTT. This encodes CASSRAQGLSEAFF. The chain carries TRBV4-1 and TRBJ1-1, with unresolved D. CDR3 size: 14 residues. The ends were cut back, 4 bases at V and 6 bases at J, with 15 bases in the middle. Germline V gene sequence: CDR1 MGHRA, CDR2 YSYEKL.

The chain recombines TRBV19 with TRBJ1-5; D perhaps matches TRBD1 (6 bases). CDR1 is LNHDA and CDR2 is SQIVND in the germline V gene (reference sequence). The length of the CDR3 is 14 residues. V was cut by 4 bases and J by 4 bases, with 11 bases left in between. In DNA form, the CDR3 reads TGTGCCAGTAGTAAGAGGGGGTCAAATCAGCCCCAGCATTTT. This sequence encodes CASSKRGSNQPQHF.

The rearrangement uses TRBV24-1 and TRBJ1-2; D call uncertain. The CDR3 consists of 12 residues. Trimming removed 0 bases from V and 7 bases from J, with 5 bases in between. Germline V gives CDR1 KGHDR, CDR2 SFDVKD. The CDR3 bases are TGTGCCACCAGTGATTTGTGGCTTGGCTACACCTTC. Translating gives CATSDLWLGYTF.

The V call is TRBV2, the J call TRBJ2-2; 7 bases agree with TRBD2. V lost 6 bases, J lost 3 bases, and 7 bases stayed unmatched. The CDR3 consists of 15 residues. Germline-derived CDR1 and CDR2 are SNHLY and FYNNEI. The DNA for the CDR3 is TGTGCCAGCAGCGGACTAGATTGGTACACCGGGGAGCTGTTTTTT. Residues: CASSGLDWYTGELFF.

The chain links TRBV29-1 to TRBJ2-1; 10 nucleotides match TRBD2. Per the germline V gene, CDR1 is SQVTM and CDR2 is ANQGSEA. The CDR3 has 14 residues. Trimming at V came to 7 bases and at J to 4 bases, leaving 7 bases not matched to a gene. CDR3 sequence (DNA): TGCAGCGGAAATAGCGGGGGGCTATACAATGAGCAGTTCTTC. As protein: CSGNSGGLYNEQFF.

The chain combines TRBV19 with TRBJ2-3, with TRBD1 matching 8 bases. The V and J ends lost 6 bases and 0 bases, in that order; junction bases with no gene match: 2. The germline V gene encodes CDR1 LNHDA and CDR2 SQIVND (reference sequence). This CDR3 comprises 14 residues. DNA for the CDR3: TGTGCCAGTAGAGACAGGGGAAGCACAGATACGCAGTATTTT. Its protein product is CASRDRGSTDTQYF.

In regard to this clone: Within the sample, other DNA sequences also encode this same CDR3. The rearrangement uses TRBV3-1 (or the pseudogene TRBV3-2) and TRBJ1-1; D is undetermined. This CDR3 has 12 residues. The V end lost 1 base, the J end lost 5 bases, and 5 bases lay between the germline ends. Per the germline V gene, CDR1 is LGHDT and CDR2 is YNNKEL (reference sequence). Here the CDR3 reads CASSQGGTEAFF. The CDR3 DNA reads as TGTGCCAGCAGCCAAGGAGGGACTGAAGCTTTCTTT.

This clone was recorded a few times. Other DNA sequences in the same sample also yield this CDR3. This chain joins TRBV2 and TRBJ1-1, with 8 bases lining up with TRBD1. Germline CDR1 and CDR2: SNHLY and FYNNEI. The ends lost 3 bases at V and 4 bases at J; junction bases unmatched: 1. There are 13 residues in the CDR3. The CDR3 sequence is CASSDTGGTEAFF. CDR3 coding DNA: TGTGCCAGCAGTGACACAGGGGGCACTGAAGCTTTCTTT.

This clone was seen ten or more times. This chain joins TRBV11-2 and TRBJ1-1; D unresolved. This CDR3 spans 11 amino acids. V dropped 5 bases and J dropped 7 bases, with 8 bases sitting between them. The germline CDR1 and CDR2 sequences are SGHAT and FQNNGV. In DNA, the CDR3 is TGTGCCAGCAGCCGTACAGTTGAAGCTTTCTTT. It translates to CASSRTVEAFF.

The genes are TRBV4-1 and TRBJ1-2; no clear D. Germline lookup yields CDR1 MGHRA and CDR2 YSYEKL. The length of the CDR3 is 14 residues. V lost 1 base, J lost 7 bases, and 13 bases lay in between. In DNA form, the CDR3 reads TGCGCCAGCAGCCAAGTATACGCATCGGGTGGCTACACCTTC. This encodes CASSQVYASGGYTF.

This chain joins TRBV20-1 and TRBJ1-1, with 9 positions matching TRBD1. CDR3 length: 15 residues. Trimming at V came to 5 bases and at J to 1 base, leaving 8 bases not matched to a gene. The germline gives CDR1 DFQATT, CDR2 SNEGSKA (reference sequence). DNA for the CDR3: TGCAGTGCTGGTGGGACAGGGCGGCGGAACACTGAAGCTTTCTTT. Its translation is CSAGGTGRRNTEAFF.

CDR3 coding DNA: TGTGCCAGCAGTGAAGCGATCGGGGTAGGGCAAGAGACCCAGTACTTC. Protein sequence: CASSEAIGVGQETQYF. The chain uses TRBV6-1 and TRBJ2-5; maybe TRBD2 (5 bases). Germline CDR1 MNHNS, CDR2 SASEGT. The CDR3 totals 16 residues. V lost 0 bases and J lost 2, with 13 bases in between.

The V gene is TRBV7-9, the J gene TRBJ2-2, with TRBD2 as a possible D gene (6 bases). Germline CDR1 is SEHNR and CDR2 is FQNEAQ (reference sequence). There are 13 residues in the CDR3. The V and J ends lost 5 bases and 7 bases respectively, with 11 bases between them. In nucleotides, the CDR3 is TGTGCCAGCAGCAGACTAGACAGCGGGGAGCTGTTTTTT. It encodes CASSRLDSGELFF.

V gene TRBV20-1 combines with J gene TRBJ1-5; TRBD1 might be the D (5 bases). The CDR3 runs 14 residues. V gave up 3 bases and J gave up 2 bases, with 11 bases separating them. Looked up from germline, CDR1 is DFQATT and CDR2 is SNEGSKA (reference sequence). DNA for the CDR3: TGCAGTGCTAGTAAGCAGGGTGGCAATCAGCCCCAGCATTTT. Translating it yields CSASKQGGNQPQHF.

The chain combines TRBV7-8 with TRBJ2-2, with 8 bases that match TRBD1. Losses at the gene ends were 5 bases for V and 6 bases for J; bases not matched to a gene: 5. The CDR3 has 14 amino acids. Per the germline V gene, CDR1 is SGHVS and CDR2 is FQNEAQ. The CDR3 coding sequence is TGTGCCAGCAGCAAGGACAGGGTGGCCGGGGAGCTGTTTTTT. Translation: CASSKDRVAGELFF.

This clone was seen a few times. The chain combines TRBV5-4 with TRBJ2-7; TRBD1 matches at 8 bases. Germline V gives CDR1 SGHNT, CDR2 YYREEE (reference sequence). V lost 7 bases, J lost 1 base, and 10 bases stayed unmatched. CDR3 length: 15 residues. The CDR3 is CASAAGQGFSYEQYF. CDR3 bases: TGTGCCAGCGCAGCCGGACAGGGTTTTTCCTACGAGCAGTACTTC.

V gene TRBV12-3 or TRBV12-4 combines with J gene TRBJ1-1, with D possibly being TRBD1 (6 bases). Between the trimmed V and J ends, which lost 6 bases and 8 bases, there was a span of 13 bases. The CDR3 loop spans 12 amino acids. The CDR3 region is CASSHPGAEAFF. CDR3 bases: TGTGCCAGCAGCCACCCAGGGGCAGAAGCTTTCTTT.

This clone has only a few counts. The chain has TRBV7-2 and TRBJ2-3; the D gene is possibly TRBD1 (5 bases). CDR1 is SGHTA, CDR2 FQGNSA, per germline. Trimming shortened V by 4 bases and J by 0 bases, and 8 bases separated the two germline ends. The CDR3 covers 14 residues. The CDR3 nucleotides read TGTGCCAGCAGCTCAGGGATTAGCACAGATACGCAGTATTTT. It codes for CASSSGISTDTQYF.

The chain combines TRBV25-1 with TRBJ2-7; 7 nucleotides match TRBD1. J was trimmed by 3 bases and V by 1 base; bases with no gene match: 6. The germline V gene encodes CDR1 MGHDK and CDR2 SYGVNS. This CDR3 spans 15 amino acids. Here the CDR3 DNA reads TGTGCCAGCAGTGAATTATTGGGGACAGACTACGAGCAGTACTTC. Translating it yields CASSELLGTDYEQYF.

The genes are TRBV5-1 and TRBJ2-7; 9 bases fit TRBD1. Losses at the gene ends were 5 bases for V and 3 bases for J; bases not matched to a gene: 6. CDR1 and CDR2 from the germline V gene are SGHRS and YFSETQ. The CDR3 is made up of 14 amino acids. For the CDR3, the DNA is TGCGCCAGCAGGTCCGGACAGGGGCTCTACGAGCAGTACTTC. Encoded protein: CASRSGQGLYEQYF.

The chain links TRBV14 to TRBJ1-1; a weak D match, TRBD1 (6 bases). The V and J ends lost 2 bases and 3 bases respectively, with 7 bases between them. The CDR3 covers 13 residues. In germline, CDR1 is SGHDN, CDR2 FVKESK. The DNA of the CDR3 is TGTGCCAGCAGCCAAAGGGGGTACACTGAAGCTTTCTTT. Translated: CASSQRGYTEAFF.

The V gene is TRBV4-1, the J gene TRBJ1-2; D possibly corresponds to TRBD1 (6 bases). CDR1 is MGHRA and CDR2 is YSYEKL in the germline V gene. Trimming stripped 1 base from V and 2 bases from J, with 14 bases between. The CDR3 length is 16 residues. The CDR3 reads CASSQVFGQPNYGYTF. CDR3 coding DNA: TGCGCCAGCAGCCAAGTCTTTGGACAGCCGAACTATGGCTACACCTTC.

The chain combines TRBV4-1 with TRBJ1-2; maybe TRBD1 (6 bases). CDR1 and CDR2 from the germline V gene are MGHRA and YSYEKL. This CDR3 region has 14 residues. V was cut by 0 bases and J by 4 bases, with 9 bases left in between. The CDR3 region has the DNA TGCGCCAGCAGCCAAGACAGGGGATCCTATGGCTACACCTTC. It is translated as CASSQDRGSYGYTF.

The chain combines TRBV4-2 with TRBJ1-4; no definite D call. The germline gives CDR1 LGHNA, CDR2 YNFKEQ. The ends were cut back, 0 bases at V and 8 bases at J, with 19 bases in the middle. The CDR3 totals 17 residues. In nucleotides, the CDR3 is TGTGCCAGCAGCCAAGATTGGGTGGGGAGCGAAGGGGAAAAACTGTTTTTT. Encoded protein: CASSQDWVGSEGEKLFF.

This chain uses TRBV30 with TRBJ1-2; TRBD1 agrees at 11 bases. V lost 4 bases, J lost 4 bases, and 5 bases stayed unmatched. This CDR3 is 14 amino acids long. CDR1 is GTSNPN and CDR2 is SVGIG in the germline V gene (reference sequence). The CDR3 reads CAWKRGQGGYGYTF. CDR3 bases: TGTGCCTGGAAGAGGGGACAGGGGGGCTATGGCTACACCTTC.

J is TRBJ1-1 and V is TRBV28; D not certain. The CDR3 runs to 13 residues. Germline V CDR1 and CDR2: MDHEN, SYDVKM. V gave up 7 bases and J gave up 1 base, with 10 bases separating them. The CDR3 sequence is CASKAGKNTEAFF. The DNA of the CDR3 is TGTGCCAGCAAGGCCGGGAAGAACACTGAAGCTTTCTTT.